These 8 T cell receptor beta chains were all obtained from the same sample, sequenced in a study of blood T cell repertoires in COVID-19 (dated by TCRdb to about 2020). The library was produced with the immunoSEQ multiplex PCR assay. Sourced from immuneACCESS, this table was stored by TCRdb with only in-frame sequences that have V and J called. A share of the clones is absent; for the studies checked, an unresolved V gene accounts for under half, and the remainder has no known explanation. The sample yields 110,000 to 150,000 clones; around 83% were counted once. Approximately 9.2% of the sample goes to the ten largest clones. Sequences were obtained from PBMCs or T cells enriched from blood (not recorded which). The receptors were gathered from a man aged 45 to 65 who had recovered from COVID-19.

The V and J genes are TRBV6-5 and TRBJ1-3; no definite D call. The CDR3 consists of 15 residues. Trimming removed 0 bases from V and 0 bases from J, with 6 bases in between. Germline V gene lookup returns CDR1 MNHEY and CDR2 SVGAGI. In DNA, the CDR3 is TGTGCCAGCAGTTACTCAGCGAACTCTGGAAACACCATATATTTT. Its translation: CASSYSANSGNTIYF.

The V call is TRBV19, the J call TRBJ2-3, with D perhaps matching TRBD2 (7 bases). This CDR3 comprises 15 residues. The germline V gene has CDR1 LNHDA and CDR2 SQIVND (reference sequence). V was trimmed by 9 bases and J by 2 bases, leaving 18 bases between them. The chain's CDR3 is CASSPRGGPTDTQYF. CDR3 sequence (DNA): TGTGCCAGCAGTCCTAGGGGGGGGCCCACAGATACGCAGTATTTT.

The chain recombines TRBV5-4 with TRBJ2-6; the D is unclear. The V gene's germline CDR1 is SGHNT and CDR2 YYREEE (reference sequence). V lost 3 bases, J lost 4 bases, and 2 bases lay in between. The CDR3 has 12 residues. The CDR3 sequence: CASSSGANVLTF. The CDR3 bases are TGTGCCAGCAGCTCAGGGGCCAACGTCCTGACTTTC.

The chain is built from TRBV27 and TRBJ1-4; D is unresolved. Germline V gene lookup returns CDR1 MNHEY and CDR2 SMNVEV (reference sequence). Trimming shortened V by 4 bases and J by 8 bases, and 20 bases separated the two germline ends. CDR3 length equals 16 residues. The CDR3 region is CASSSPREMGREKLFF. For the CDR3, the DNA is TGTGCCAGCAGTTCCCCCCGGGAAATGGGAAGAGAAAAACTGTTTTTT.

The V and J genes are TRBV15 and TRBJ1-3; possible D gene TRBD1, 5 bases. Germline lookup yields CDR1 LNHNV and CDR2 YYDKDF (reference sequence). This CDR3 comprises 16 residues. V was cut by 0 bases and J by 8 bases, with 17 bases left in between. The DNA for the CDR3 is TGTGCCACCAGCAGAGAATCCCCAGGGTCAGGTGACACCATATATTTT. Protein product: CATSRESPGSGDTIYF.

This rearrangement joins TRBV5-1 to TRBJ2-7; no definite D call. This CDR3 comprises 15 residues. V lost 0 bases to trimming and J lost 4 bases, with 14 bases between them. CDR1 and CDR2 from the germline V gene are SGHRS and YFSETQ. DNA of the CDR3: TGCGCCAGCAGCTTGGTCGAGCGAAAGATGTACGAGCAGTACTTC. It is translated as CASSLVERKMYEQYF.

This clone was found a few times. The rearrangement links TRBV27 to TRBJ2-7; 12 bases match TRBD1. CDR1 is MNHEY, CDR2 SMNVEV, per germline (reference sequence). CDR3 size: 14 residues. With V trimmed by 10 bases and J by 5 bases, 9 bases remained unmatched. The CDR3 loop is CATLGTGGIHEQYF. Here the CDR3 DNA reads TGTGCCACATTAGGGACAGGGGGCATCCACGAGCAGTACTTC.

This clone has ten or more counts. This sequence joins TRBV4-3 and TRBJ1-1; D uncertain. V lost 0 bases and J lost 8, with 10 bases in between. CDR1 is LGHNA and CDR2 is YSLEER in the germline V gene. The CDR3 is made up of 13 amino acids. In DNA form, the CDR3 reads TGCGCCAGCAGCCAAGAGAGGGCCGGCGAAGCTTTCTTT. Translated: CASSQERAGEAFF.